Listed here is a single TCR beta chain. The antigen remains unidentified. This sample was taken from a study of beta chain features in type 1 diabetes. Overall study results and limits: Shorter TCRB CDR3s, moderately but significantly so, marked every one of the four CD4+ subsets in Type 1 diabetes patients.

Reverse transcription of all isolated RNA meant that expressed TCRB transcripts were sequenced. Libraries were prepared by immunoSEQ multiplex PCR; TCRdb keeps only in-frame clonotypes and omits some of them. The sample has approximately 270,000 clones, 13% to 15% seen once; the top ten hold about 0.017%. Germline CDR1 reads SGHRS; CDR2 reads YFSETQ. The V end lost 5 bases, the J end lost 3 bases, and 13 bases lay between the germline ends. This CDR3 region has 14 residues. The sequenced sample was naive CD4+ T cells from blood. The receptor was derived from a man aged 30 to 39 with type 1 diabetes. The rearrangement joins TRBV5-1 to TRBJ2-3, with D perhaps matching TRBD1 (6 bases). CDR3 sequence: CASSPGVATDTQYF. CDR3 sequence (DNA): TGCGCCAGCAGTCCAGGGGTGGCAACAGATACGCAGTATTTT.